Each of the 7 T cell receptor beta chains below was sequenced from the same sample in a study of spatial heterogeneity in lung cancer. As for time point: sample taken at primary tumor resection. TCRdb reprocessed the 5' RACE reads via MiXCR and lists one record per CDR3 protein. The data contain 23,000 or so distinct CDR3 sequences, over 6% of them singletons. Sequencing used PBMCs, obtained at surgery. Receptors were obtained from a male donor with early-stage non-small cell lung cancer.

The sample holds a few counts of this clonotype. The chain recombines TRBV5-1 with TRBJ2-7; D is unclear. Germline lookup yields CDR1 SGHRS and CDR2 YFSETQ. V lost 5 bases and J 5 bases, leaving 8 bases between the germline ends. CDR3 length: 11 residues. The CDR3 is CASSSADEQYF. The CDR3 bases are TGCGCCAGCAGTTCCGCTGACGAGCAGTACTTC.

The gene calls are TRBV7-2 and TRBJ2-3; the D is unclear. The CDR3 sequence is 14 residues long. The V and J ends lost 8 bases and 1 base respectively, with 13 bases between them. From germline, CDR1 is SGHTA and CDR2 FQGNSA. The CDR3 protein is CASGKKTGTDTQYF. CDR3 nucleotides: TGTGCCAGCGGCAAGAAAACAGGCACAGATACGCAGTATTTT.

This clonotype was recorded many times. The rearrangement uses TRBV20-1 and TRBJ2-5; TRBD2 matches at 7 bases. The CDR3 spans 13 residues. The trim removed 7 bases at V and 5 bases at J, leaving 10 bases unmatched. CDR1 is DFQATT, CDR2 SNEGSKA, per germline (reference sequence). The CDR3, as DNA: TGCAGTGTCCCCAGCGGGGCGGGGGAGACCCAGTACTTC. This encodes CSVPSGAGETQYF.

The gene calls are TRBV6-5 and TRBJ1-6; 8 bases are a match to TRBD1. Per germline, CDR1 MNHEY and CDR2 SVGAGI. J lost 10 bases, V lost 0 bases, and 8 bases had no gene match. The CDR3 extends over 16 amino acids. In nucleotides, the CDR3 is TGTGCCAGCAGTTACTCCGGACAGGGTAGACGATCACCCCTCCACTTT. It encodes CASSYSGQGRRSPLHF.

This clonotype was detected many times. The chain has TRBV19 and TRBJ2-1; the match to TRBD2 covers 7 bases. Germline CDR1 is LNHDA and CDR2 is SQIVND (reference sequence). CDR3 length equals 14 residues. V shed 5 bases, J shed 3 bases, and the junction held 4 bases outside the gene matches. The CDR3 nucleotides read TGTGCCAGTAGTTGGCAGCGGGGCTACAATGAGCAGTTCTTC. Translation gives CASSWQRGYNEQFF.

There are a few counts of this clonotype. The chain joins TRBV6-2 or TRBV6-3 to TRBJ2-2; TRBD1 matches at 8 bases. The trim removed 6 bases at V and 6 bases at J, leaving 9 bases unmatched. This CDR3 region has 15 residues. Germline V gene sequence: CDR1 MNHEY, CDR2 SVGEGT. CDR3 DNA: TGTGCCAGCAGATTGACAGGGGCCGGCGCCGGGGAGCTGTTTTTT. Protein sequence: CASRLTGAGAGELFF.

The CDR3 nucleotides are TGCGCCAGCAGCTTGGTATCCGGCCCTATCGGACGCGTGCAGTACTTC. Translating it yields CASSLVSGPIGRVQYF. The J gene is TRBJ2-7, the V gene TRBV5-1; D is unresolved. V was shortened by 0 bases and J by 9 bases, with 22 bases between the two germline ends. The germline CDR1 and CDR2 sequences are SGHRS and YFSETQ. The CDR3 totals 16 residues.